The sequence of this T cell receptor beta chain was determined in a study of Ad26.COV2.S vaccination and SARS-CoV-2 variants. Treatment noted: about 20 received Ad26.COV2.S at low or high dose, single or two shots; 5 received placebo; per-sample allocation not given. Sampling happened 63 days after the first vaccine or placebo injection. Spike of the Wuhan-strain SARS-CoV-2 was expressed by an Ad26 vector, which formed the vaccine. This clone was detected many times. The V gene's germline CDR1 is LGHDT and CDR2 YNNKEL (reference sequence). Trimming took off 4 bases at V and 3 bases at J, with 9 bases between the two ends. The CDR3 covers 14 residues. Repertoires were generated with immunoSEQ multiplex PCR, while TCRdb's copy carries only in-frame clones and drops some. The sample carries 300,000 to 400,000 clones, about 88% recorded once.

The sample consisted of peripheral blood, taken in a trial of Ad26.COV2.S vaccine versus placebo. This sequence was found in a person aged 18 to 65 who received the Ad26.COV2.S COVID-19 vaccine or a placebo. The V call is TRBV3-1 (or the pseudogene TRBV3-2), the J call TRBJ2-2, with D unclear. The CDR3 is CASSLLRDTGELFF. The CDR3 DNA follows: TGTGCCAGCAGCCTCCTACGTGACACCGGGGAGCTGTTTTTT.